This T cell receptor (beta chain) comes out of a study of shared clonotypes between healthy human individuals. Study observations and caveats: The naive CD4 repertoires of a handful of donors were compared, and around 4.9% of clonotypes were shared.

This clone was observed a handful of times. Its specificity is not known. Here immunoSEQ multiplex PCR was the method, and the copy in TCRdb shows in-frame clones only, minus some. The sample includes millions of clones, approximately 95% of them seen just once. Study donors comprised healthy, HIV-negative adults devoid of recent acute infection or vaccination. Trimming removed 4 bases at V and 0 bases at J, with 12 bases between. In germline, CDR1 is LNHDA, CDR2 SQIVND (reference sequence). This CDR3 contains 15 residues. This sequence joins TRBV19 and TRBJ1-2; D is ambiguous. Material for sequencing was naive CD4+ T cells sorted from blood. The subset denotes: CD45RA+ positively selected. The receptor was derived from a man aged 18-30 years in good health. The CDR3 here is CASSTRGTSNYGYTF. CDR3 nucleotide sequence: TGTGCCAGTAGTACCCGGGGTACTTCTAACTATGGCTACACCTTC.